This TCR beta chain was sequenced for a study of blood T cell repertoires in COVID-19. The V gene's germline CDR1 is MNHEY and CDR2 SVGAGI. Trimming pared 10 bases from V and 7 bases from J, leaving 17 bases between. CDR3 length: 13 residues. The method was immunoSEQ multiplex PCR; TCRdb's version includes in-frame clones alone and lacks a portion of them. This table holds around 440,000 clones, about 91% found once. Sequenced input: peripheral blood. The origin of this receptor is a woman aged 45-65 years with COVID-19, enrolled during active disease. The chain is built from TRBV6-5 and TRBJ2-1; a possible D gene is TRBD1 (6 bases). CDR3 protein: CATSGAVGNEQFF. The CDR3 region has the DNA TGTGCCACGTCAGGGGCCGTGGGGAATGAGCAGTTCTTC.